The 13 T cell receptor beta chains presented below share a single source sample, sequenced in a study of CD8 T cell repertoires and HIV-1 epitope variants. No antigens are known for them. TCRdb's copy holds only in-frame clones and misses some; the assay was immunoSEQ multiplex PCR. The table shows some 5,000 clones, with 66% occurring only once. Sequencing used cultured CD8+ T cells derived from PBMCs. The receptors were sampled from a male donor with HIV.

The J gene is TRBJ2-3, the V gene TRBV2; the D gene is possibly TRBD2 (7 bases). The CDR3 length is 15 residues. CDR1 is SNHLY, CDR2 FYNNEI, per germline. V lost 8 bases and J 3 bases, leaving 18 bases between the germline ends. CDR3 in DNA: TGTGCCAGCCGAATGGGAGGGGGTTGGACAGATACGCAGTATTTT. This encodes CASRMGGGWTDTQYF.

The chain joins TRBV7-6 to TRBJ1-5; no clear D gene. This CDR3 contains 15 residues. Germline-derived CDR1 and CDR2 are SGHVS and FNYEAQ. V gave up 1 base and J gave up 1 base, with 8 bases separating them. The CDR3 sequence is CASSLGGGSNQPQHF. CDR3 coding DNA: TGTGCCAGCAGCTTAGGGGGTGGGAGCAATCAGCCCCAGCATTTT.

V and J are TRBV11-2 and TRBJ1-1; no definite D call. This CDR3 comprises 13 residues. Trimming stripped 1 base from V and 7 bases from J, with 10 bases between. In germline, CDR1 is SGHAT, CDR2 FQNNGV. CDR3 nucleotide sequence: TGTGCCAGCAGCTTAGGGCCAGCCGTTGAAGCTTTCTTT. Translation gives CASSLGPAVEAFF.

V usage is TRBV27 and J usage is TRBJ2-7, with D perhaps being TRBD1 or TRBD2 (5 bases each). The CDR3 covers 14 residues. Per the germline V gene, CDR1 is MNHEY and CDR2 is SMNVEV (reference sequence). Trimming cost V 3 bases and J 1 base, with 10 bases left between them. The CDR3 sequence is CASSLGVGSYEQYF. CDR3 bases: TGTGCCAGCAGTTTGGGGGTGGGATCCTACGAGCAGTACTTC.

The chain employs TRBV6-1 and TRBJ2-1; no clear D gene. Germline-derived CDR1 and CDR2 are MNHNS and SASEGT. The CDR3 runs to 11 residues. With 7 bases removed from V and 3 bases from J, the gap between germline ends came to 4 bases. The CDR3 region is CASKLYNEQFF. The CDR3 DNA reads TGTGCCAGCAAGCTCTACAATGAGCAGTTCTTC.

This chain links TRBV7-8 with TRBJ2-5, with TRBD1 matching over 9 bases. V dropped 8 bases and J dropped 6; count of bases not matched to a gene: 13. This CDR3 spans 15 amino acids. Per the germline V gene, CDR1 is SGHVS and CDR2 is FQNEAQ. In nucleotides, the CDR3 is TGTGCCAGCGCTAAGGAAACAGGGGGCCGACAGACCCAGTACTTC. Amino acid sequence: CASAKETGGRQTQYF.

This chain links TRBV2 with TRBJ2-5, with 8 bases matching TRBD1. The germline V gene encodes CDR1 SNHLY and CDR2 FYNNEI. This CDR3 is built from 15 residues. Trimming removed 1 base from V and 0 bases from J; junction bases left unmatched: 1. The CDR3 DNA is TGTGCCAGCAGTGAAGGGGACAGGAACCAAGAGACCCAGTACTTC. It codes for CASSEGDRNQETQYF.

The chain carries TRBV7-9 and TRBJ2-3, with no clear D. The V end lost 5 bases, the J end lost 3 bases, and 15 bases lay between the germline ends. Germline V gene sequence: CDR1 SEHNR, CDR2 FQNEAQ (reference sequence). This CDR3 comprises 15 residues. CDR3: CASSLGALITDTQYF. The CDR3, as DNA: TGTGCCAGCAGCCTTGGAGCTCTGATAACAGATACGCAGTATTTT.

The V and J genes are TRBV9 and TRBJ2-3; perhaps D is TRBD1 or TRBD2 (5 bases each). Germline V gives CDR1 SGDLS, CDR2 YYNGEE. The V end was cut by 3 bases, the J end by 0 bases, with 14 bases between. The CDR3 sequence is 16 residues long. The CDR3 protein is CASSAPPGRSTDTQYF. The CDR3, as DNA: TGTGCCAGCAGCGCCCCGCCGGGGCGAAGCACAGATACGCAGTATTTT.

The DNA of the CDR3 is TGTGCCAGCAGCTTTGGGGAGAACTATGGCTACACCTTC. Protein product: CASSFGENYGYTF. This rearrangement joins TRBV7-6 to TRBJ1-2; D remains ambiguous. Germline V CDR1 and CDR2: SGHVS, FNYEAQ. V was trimmed by 3 bases and J by 2 bases, leaving 7 bases between them. CDR3 length equals 13 residues. The variable domain in full, completed from reference TRBV7-6 and TRBJ1-2, reads GAGVSQSPRYKVTKRGQDVALRCDPISGHVSLYWYRQALGQGPEFLTYFNYEAQQDKSGLPNDRFSAERPEGSISTLTIQRTEQRDSAMYRCASSFGENYGYTFGSGTRLTVV.

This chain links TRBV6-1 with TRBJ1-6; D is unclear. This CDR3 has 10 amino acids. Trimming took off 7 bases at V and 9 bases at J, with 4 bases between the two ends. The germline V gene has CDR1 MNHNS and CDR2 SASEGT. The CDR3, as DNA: TGTGCCAGCAATAGTTCACCCCTCCACTTT. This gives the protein CASNSSPLHF.

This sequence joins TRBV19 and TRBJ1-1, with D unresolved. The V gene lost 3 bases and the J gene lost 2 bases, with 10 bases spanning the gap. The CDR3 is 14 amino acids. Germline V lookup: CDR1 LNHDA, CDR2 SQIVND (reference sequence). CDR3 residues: CASSMNTANTEAFF. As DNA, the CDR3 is TGTGCCAGTAGTATGAACACGGCCAACACTGAAGCTTTCTTT.

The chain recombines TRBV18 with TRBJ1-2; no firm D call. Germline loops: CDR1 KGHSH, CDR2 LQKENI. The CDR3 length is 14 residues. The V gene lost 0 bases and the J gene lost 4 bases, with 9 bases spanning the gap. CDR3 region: CASSPPDGLYGYTF. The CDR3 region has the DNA TGTGCCAGCTCACCACCAGATGGTCTCTATGGCTACACCTTC.